This passage covers 9 T cell receptor beta chains from one sample sequenced in a study of T cell repertoires in cytomegalovirus infection. TCRdb analysed the reads with MiXCR anew, one entry per CDR3 protein. The sample shows fewer than 550,000 distinct CDR3 sequences, approximately 26% of them seen only once. Sequencing was done on a sample of PBMCs. These receptors were obtained from a human donor in good health (CMV status not recorded). Some clones in this sample may be carry-over from other donors' samples.

This clonotype occurred a few times. The CDR3 DNA follows: TGTGCCAGCAGCTCATTAAGGGGCCCTAGTCCTGGCGAGCAGTACTTC. Translated: CASSSLRGPSPGEQYF. J is TRBJ2-7 and V is TRBV7-6; tentative D call: TRBD1 (5 bases). Germline-derived CDR1 and CDR2 are SGHVS and FNYEAQ. Trimming removed 4 bases from V and 6 bases from J, with 22 bases in between. The CDR3 consists of 16 residues.

The chain links TRBV11-3 to TRBJ1-1; perhaps TRBD1 as D (6 bases). The CDR3 extends over 14 amino acids. V lost 3 bases and J 5 bases, leaving 13 bases between the germline ends. The germline V gene encodes CDR1 SGHNT and CDR2 YENEEA. CDR3 coding DNA: TGTGCCAGCAGCTTGTCGCCTAGGGGGACTGAAGCTTTCTTT. This encodes CASSLSPRGTEAFF. Variable domain in full (rest from reference TRBV11-3 and TRBJ1-1): EAGVVQSPRYKIIEKKQPVAFWCNPISGHNTLYWYLQNLGQGPELLIRYENEEAVDDSQLPKDRFSAERLKGVDSTLKIQPAELGDSAVYLCASSLSPRGTEAFFGQGTRLTVV.

V usage is TRBV12-3 or TRBV12-4 and J usage is TRBJ2-3, with D possibly being TRBD1 or TRBD2 (6 bases each). CDR3 length: 15 residues. Trimming stripped 7 bases from V and 0 bases from J, with 14 bases between. The CDR3 bases are TGTGCCAGCACTTCGGGGGCAGGGAGCACAGATACGCAGTATTTT. It specifies CASTSGAGSTDTQYF.

This sequence joins TRBV10-3 and TRBJ1-1; TRBD1 might be the D (6 bases). Trimming shortened V by 2 bases and J by 8 bases, and 9 bases separated the two germline ends. The germline V gene has CDR1 ENHRY and CDR2 SYGVKD. The CDR3 length is 12 residues. The CDR3 bases are TGTGCCATCAGTGAGGCTGGGACAGAAGCTTTCTTT. Protein sequence: CAISEAGTEAFF.

The V call is TRBV6-2 or TRBV6-3, the J call TRBJ2-7; 10 nucleotides line up with TRBD1. V trimming: 8 bases; J trimming: 4 bases; junction bases outside the gene matches: 5. The CDR3 consists of 13 residues. The germline gives CDR1 MNHEY, CDR2 SVGEGT. The CDR3 region is CASHSGQGYEQYV. As DNA, the CDR3 is TGTGCCAGCCACTCGGGACAGGGGTACGAGCAGTACGTC.

This chain connects TRBV20-1 to TRBJ1-4; 7 bases are shared with TRBD1. The CDR3 consists of 13 residues. The ends lost 6 bases at V and 7 bases at J; junction bases unmatched: 8. Germline loops: CDR1 DFQATT, CDR2 SNEGSKA (reference sequence). CDR3 amino acids: CSAQGGPSEKLFF. CDR3 nucleotide sequence: TGCAGTGCCCAGGGGGGCCCCAGTGAAAAACTGTTTTTT.

This clonotype was seen ten or more times. V gene TRBV7-2 combines with J gene TRBJ2-5; TRBD2 aligns across 9 bases. Losses at the gene ends were 1 base for V and 4 bases for J; bases not matched to a gene: 4. The CDR3 loop spans 15 amino acids. Germline V gene sequence: CDR1 SGHTA, CDR2 FQGNSA. CDR3 residues: CASSLVAGVSETQYF. The CDR3 DNA sequence: TGTGCCAGCAGCTTAGTAGCGGGAGTGTCAGAGACCCAGTACTTC. Based on the CDR3 plus reference TRBV7-2 and TRBJ2-5, the full variable domain is GAGVSQSPSNKVTEKGKDVELRCDPISGHTALYWYRQSLGQGLEFLIYFQGNSAPDKSGLPSDRFSAERTGGSVSTLTIQRTQQEDSAVYLCASSLVAGVSETQYFGPGTRLLVL.

The chain employs TRBV6-6 and TRBJ2-5, with unresolved D. The CDR3 is made up of 15 amino acids. Germline-derived CDR1 and CDR2 are MNHNY and SVGAGI (reference sequence). Trimming removed 6 bases from V and 1 base from J, with 15 bases in between. CDR3 protein: CASSKLPGSQETQYF. CDR3 bases: TGTGCCAGCAGCAAACTACCCGGAAGCCAAGAGACCCAGTACTTC.

The chain has TRBV3-1 and TRBJ1-2, with TRBD1 matching over 7 bases. This CDR3 has 13 residues. V lost 5 bases and J lost 4; bases outside the gene matches: 4. Germline values: CDR1 LGHDT, CDR2 YNNKEL (reference sequence). CDR3 region: CASSGDSSYGYTF. The DNA for the CDR3 is TGTGCCAGCAGCGGGGACAGCTCCTATGGCTACACCTTC. Complete variable domain (other parts from reference TRBV3-1 and TRBJ1-2): DTAVSQTPKYLVTQMGNDKSIKCEQNLGHDTMYWYKQDSKKFLKIMFSYNNKELIINETVPNRFSPKSPDKAHLNLHINSLELGDSAVYFCASSGDSSYGYTFGSGTRLTVV.